The T cell receptor beta chain under discussion was sequenced for a study of cytomegalovirus exposure and HLA in healthy donors. Study-level information: Among the 398 donors who were genotyped, about 86% fell in the genetic ancestry cluster that is associated with self-reported Caucasian donors.

Germline V gives CDR1 LNHDA, CDR2 SQIVND (reference sequence). CDR3 length: 15 amino acids. V was cut by 3 bases and J by 4 bases, with 13 bases left in between. Use of 60 Vbeta and 13 Jbeta primers characterized the PCR. Sequenced by immunoSEQ multiplex PCR; TCRdb stores in-frame clones only, minus some. The top ten clones hold 3% to 4.5% of a sample with about 130,000 clones, approximately 80% of them seen once. Study outcomes and limitations: The classifier reportedly diagnosed cytomegalovirus status with high specificity and sensitivity. Roughly uniform depth of sequencing across donors was assumed in presence/absence analyses.

A remark on this clone: Its antigen is as yet unknown.

The sequence came from a man aged 40-55 years in good health and CMV-seronegative. The chain is built from TRBV19 and TRBJ1-5, with D perhaps TRBD1 (5 bases). Material for sequencing was PBMCs. This chain's CDR3 is CASSMGGRFNQPQHF. CDR3 nucleotides: TGTGCCAGTAGTATGGGGGGGAGGTTTAATCAGCCCCAGCATTTT. Full variable domain (remainder filled in from reference TRBV19 and TRBJ1-5): DGGITQSPKYLFRKEGQNVTLSCEQNLNHDAMYWYRQDPGQGLRLIYYSQIVNDFQKGDIAEGYSVSREKKESFPLTVTSAQKNPTAFYLCASSMGGRFNQPQHFGDGTRLSIL.